Below, 6 T cell receptor beta chains from the same sample are listed, as sequenced in a study of shared T cell receptors in the human thymus. Assay used: immunoSEQ multiplex PCR; TCRdb lists only in-frame clones, some missing. The sample holds hundreds of thousands of clones, 75% to 90% seen once. The data were also submitted as part of a second study, on human thymus T cells.

Sequencing was carried out using thymocytes. The source is a girl in the first two years of life with a congenital heart defect.

The chain joins TRBV7-9 to TRBJ2-1; no clear D gene. Looked up from germline, CDR1 is SEHNR and CDR2 is FQNEAQ (reference sequence). V was shortened by 1 base and J by 0 bases, with 10 bases between the two germline ends. The CDR3 is 16 amino acids. CDR3 sequence (DNA): TGTGCCAGCAGCTTAGTTTGGCGGAGCTCCTACAATGAGCAGTTCTTC. Translated: CASSLVWRSSYNEQFF.

The chain combines TRBV4-1 with TRBJ1-1; 11 nucleotides align to TRBD1. The V segment lost 0 bases and the J segment 4 bases; nucleotides outside the gene matches: 7. Germline CDR1 is MGHRA and CDR2 is YSYEKL. The CDR3 runs 17 residues. As DNA, the CDR3 is TGCGCCAGCAGCCAAGACGATGCCGGGACAGGGGGCACTGAAGCTTTCTTT. Its translation is CASSQDDAGTGGTEAFF.

The CDR3 nucleotides read TGTGCCAGCAGCTTAGTCCCCCTGTCCTACGAGCAGTACTTC. Encoded protein: CASSLVPLSYEQYF. The chain links TRBV7-8 to TRBJ2-5; D call uncertain. The DNA matches TRBJ2-7 better at its end, which makes the J call doubtful. Germline loops: CDR1 SGHVS, CDR2 FQNEAQ. The CDR3 length is 14 residues.

In the case of this clone: The same CDR3 also results from other DNA sequences found in this sample. This sequence joins TRBV27 and TRBJ1-4; no firm D call. V lost 9 bases to trimming and J lost 7 bases, with 12 bases between them. There are 12 residues in the CDR3. The V gene's germline CDR1 is MNHEY and CDR2 SMNVEV (reference sequence). CDR3 region: CASSRRGEKLFF. The CDR3 nucleotides read TGTGCCAGTTCCAGGCGGGGTGAAAAACTGTTTTTT.

CDR3 loop: CASEDRGGNQPQHF. CDR3 coding DNA: TGTGCCAGCGAAGATAGGGGGGGAAATCAGCCCCAGCATTTT. The rearrangement links TRBV6-1 to TRBJ1-5, with TRBD1 as a possible D gene (6 bases). CDR1 is MNHNS, CDR2 SASEGT, per germline. CDR3 length equals 14 residues. Trimming took off 8 bases at V and 4 bases at J, with 15 bases between the two ends.

This clone was observed a few times. The chain recombines TRBV7-3 with TRBJ1-6; 7 nucleotides agree with TRBD1. The V segment lost 5 bases and the J segment 7 bases; nucleotides outside the gene matches: 5. The CDR3 length is 14 residues. Germline CDR1 SGHTA, CDR2 FQGTGA. DNA for the CDR3: TGTGCCAGCAGCAAGACAGGGAGAAATTCACCCCTCCACTTT. Translating it yields CASSKTGRNSPLHF.